Below, 22 T cell receptor beta chains from the same sample are listed, as sequenced in a study of shared clonotypes between healthy human individuals. Only in-frame clones appear in the TCRdb table, and some are missing; sequencing was by immunoSEQ multiplex PCR. The table has approximately 2,200,000 clones, around 93% seen once. CD8 cells regarded as naive lacked CD45RO, were positively chosen for CCR7, and omitted terminally differentiated effector memory CD45RA+ cells. The source material was naive CD8+ T cells from PBMCs. Every receptor here comes from a man in his late teens or twenties in good health. Some clones in this sample may be carry-over from other donors' samples.

V is TRBV9 and J is TRBJ2-7; 10 bases line up with TRBD1. V gave up 2 bases and J gave up 10 bases; unmatched junction bases: 6. The CDR3 is 13 residues long. From germline, CDR1 is SGDLS and CDR2 YYNGEE. The CDR3 loop reads CASSVGTGDLQYF. CDR3 nucleotide sequence: TGTGCCAGCAGCGTCGGGACAGGGGACCTTCAGTACTTC.

The V and J genes are TRBV28 and TRBJ1-1; D not certain. The V gene's germline CDR1 is MDHEN and CDR2 SYDVKM. V dropped 8 bases and J dropped 0 bases, with 13 bases sitting between them. This CDR3 spans 14 amino acids. CDR3 coding DNA: TGTGCCAGCCAACGCGCCGGCATGAACACTGAAGCTTTCTTT. It codes for CASQRAGMNTEAFF.

J is TRBJ1-2 and V is TRBV23-1, with D unresolved. TRBV23-1 has ORF status, its function being uncertain. The CDR3 length is 15 residues. V dropped 0 bases and J dropped 0 bases, with 8 bases sitting between them. The CDR3 loop is CASSQSAQPNYGYTF. CDR3 coding DNA: TGCGCCAGCAGTCAATCGGCTCAGCCTAACTATGGCTACACCTTC.

Note on this clone: The same CDR3 is also encoded by other DNA sequences in this sample. The V and J genes are TRBV27 and TRBJ2-1; no firm D call. Per germline, CDR1 MNHEY and CDR2 SMNVEV (reference sequence). V lost 3 bases and J 6 bases, leaving 12 bases between the germline ends. CDR3 length equals 14 residues. CDR3 coding DNA: TGTGCCAGCAGTTTTTGGGGTTCAGGCAATGAGCAGTTCTTC. This codes for CASSFWGSGNEQFF.

The rearrangement joins TRBV28 to TRBJ2-7; no clear D. Germline-derived CDR1 and CDR2 are MDHEN and SYDVKM. There are 12 residues in the CDR3. V lost 5 bases, J lost 6 bases, and 11 bases lay in between. The CDR3, as DNA: TGTGCCAGCAGTCTAAGGATGGCCGAGCAGTACTTC. Its protein is CASSLRMAEQYF.

V is TRBV4-1 and J is TRBJ2-6; D not certain. This CDR3 is built from 17 residues. The germline V gene has CDR1 MGHRA and CDR2 YSYEKL. Trimming stripped 0 bases from V and 2 bases from J, with 11 bases between. The CDR3 DNA reads TGCGCCAGCAGCCAAGATGGAACCCTCGCTGGGGCCAACGTCCTGACTTTC. It codes for CASSQDGTLAGANVLTF.

V is TRBV27 and J is TRBJ2-7, with TRBD2 matching over 8 bases. Germline V gene data show CDR1 as MNHEY and CDR2 as SMNVEV (reference sequence). V lost 7 bases, J lost 1 base, and 12 bases stayed unmatched. This CDR3 has 16 amino acids. Here the CDR3 DNA reads TGTGCCAGCACTAACGCCGGGACGGGGGGGTCCTACGAGCAGTACTTC. Residues: CASTNAGTGGSYEQYF.

CDR3 in amino acids: CASSLIRLRTYEQYF. DNA of the CDR3: TGTGCCAGCAGTTTAATTCGGCTCAGGACCTACGAGCAGTACTTC. The chain employs TRBV28 and TRBJ2-7; D gene uncertain. Trimming stripped 2 bases from V and 2 bases from J, with 13 bases between. Germline CDR1 and CDR2: MDHEN and SYDVKM. The CDR3 is 15 residues long.

This clone was detected once. This chain uses TRBV6-5 with TRBJ2-1; TRBD2 agrees at 7 bases. Germline CDR1 MNHEY, CDR2 SVGAGI. CDR3 length: 14 residues. V gave up 5 bases and J gave up 6 bases; unmatched junction bases: 7. The CDR3 spells CASSLRLASNEQFF. CDR3 nucleotides: TGTGCCAGCAGTCTTCGACTAGCTAGCAATGAGCAGTTCTTC.

The CDR3 DNA is TGTGCCAGCAGCTATGGGGCGGCTGGCTACACCTTC. It encodes CASSYGAAGYTF. This chain connects TRBV9 to TRBJ1-2, with TRBD1 as a possible D gene (5 bases). V was pared by 4 bases and J by 7 bases, with 11 bases between. Germline V gives CDR1 SGDLS, CDR2 YYNGEE. The CDR3 has 12 residues.

This clone was recorded once. The V call is TRBV4-1, the J call TRBJ2-1, with D possibly being TRBD1 (5 bases). The CDR3 extends over 16 amino acids. In germline, CDR1 is MGHRA, CDR2 YSYEKL. The V end lost 0 bases, the J end lost 3 bases, and 12 bases lay between the germline ends. The CDR3 region has the DNA TGCGCCAGCAGCCAAGATGTTCGACAGCTCTACAATGAGCAGTTCTTC. It specifies CASSQDVRQLYNEQFF.

This clone was seen only once. The chain has TRBV11-2 and TRBJ2-1; no reliable D call. The CDR3 length is 14 residues. CDR1 SGHAT and CDR2 FQNNGV come from the germline V gene. Trimming took off 1 base at V and 10 bases at J, with 14 bases between the two ends. This chain's CDR3 is CASSLGARVYEQFF. CDR3 nucleotide sequence: TGTGCCAGCAGCTTAGGTGCCCGCGTTTACGAGCAGTTCTTC.

The chain employs TRBV7-9 and TRBJ2-5; 8 bases are shared with TRBD2. The CDR3 is 16 residues long. J was trimmed by 0 bases and V by 5 bases; bases with no gene match: 8. The V gene's germline CDR1 is SEHNR and CDR2 FQNEAQ (reference sequence). CDR3 DNA: TGTGCCAGCAGCCTACTTAGCGGGACTTACCAAGAGACCCAGTACTTC. Encoded protein: CASSLLSGTYQETQYF. Variable domain in full (rest from reference TRBV7-9 and TRBJ2-5): DTGVSQNPRHKITKRGQNVTFRCDPISEHNRLYWYRQTLGQGPEFLTYFQNEAQLEKSRLLSDRFSAERPKGSFSTLEIQRTEQGDSAMYLCASSLLSGTYQETQYFGPGTRLLVL.

The J gene is TRBJ2-5, the V gene TRBV7-9, with a tentative D call TRBD1 (6 bases). Germline CDR1 and CDR2: SEHNR and FQNEAQ (reference sequence). Trimming removed 2 bases from V and 1 base from J, with 8 bases in between. The CDR3 length is 14 residues. The CDR3: CASSLQGFQETQYF. The CDR3 coding sequence is TGTGCCAGCAGCTTACAGGGGTTCCAAGAGACCCAGTACTTC.

On this clone itself: The sample holds other DNA sequences that translate to the same CDR3. The CDR3 DNA follows: TGCAGCGTTGTGGGCGGCAACACCGGGGAGCTGTTTTTT. This codes for CSVVGGNTGELFF. V gene TRBV29-1 combines with J gene TRBJ2-2; no clear D gene. CDR1 and CDR2 (germline): SQVTM, ANQGSEA. This CDR3 region has 13 residues. The ends were cut back, 4 bases at V and 2 bases at J, with 8 bases in the middle.

The V call is TRBV4-2, the J call TRBJ2-7; TRBD1 agrees at 8 bases. V shed 1 base and J 1 base; nucleotides not matched to a gene: 3. Germline V lookup: CDR1 LGHNA, CDR2 YNFKEQ. The CDR3 spans 15 residues. The CDR3: CASSQGRDRSYEQYF. Written as DNA, the CDR3 is TGTGCCAGCAGCCAAGGCCGGGACAGGTCCTACGAGCAGTACTTC.

The genes are TRBV11-3 and TRBJ2-4; a weak D match, TRBD1 (5 bases). Germline V gives CDR1 SGHNT, CDR2 YENEEA. The CDR3 is 13 residues long. V gave up 8 bases and J gave up 9 bases, with 17 bases separating them. The CDR3 reads CASQGPKRRIQYF. The CDR3 DNA reads TGTGCCAGCCAGGGCCCCAAACGTCGCATTCAGTACTTC.

J is TRBJ1-1 and V is TRBV6-1; no clear D gene. The CDR3 is 14 residues long. The germline V gene encodes CDR1 MNHNS and CDR2 SASEGT. The V and J ends lost 6 bases and 2 bases respectively, with 13 bases between them. The chain's CDR3 is CASSDRNFNTEAFF. The CDR3 DNA sequence: TGTGCCAGCAGCGATCGAAACTTCAACACTGAAGCTTTCTTT.

The chain employs TRBV9 and TRBJ2-7; TRBD1 is a possible D gene (6 bases). Trimming stripped 0 bases from V and 1 base from J, with 14 bases between. Germline-derived CDR1 and CDR2 are SGDLS and YYNGEE. This CDR3 region has 16 residues. CDR3 sequence reads: CASSVGRGKASYEQYF. DNA of the CDR3: TGTGCCAGCAGCGTAGGCAGGGGTAAGGCATCCTACGAGCAGTACTTC.

This clone has only one observation. The chain carries TRBV9 and TRBJ1-2; weak D call: TRBD1 (5 bases). The germline V gene has CDR1 SGDLS and CDR2 YYNGEE. Trimming took off 0 bases at V and 5 bases at J, with 17 bases between the two ends. CDR3 size: 16 residues. The CDR3 region is CASSVESEGPVYGYTF. The CDR3 coding sequence is TGTGCCAGCAGCGTAGAGAGTGAGGGGCCGGTATATGGCTACACCTTC.

Comments on this clone: The same CDR3 is also encoded by other DNA sequences in this sample. J is TRBJ1-4 and V is TRBV5-4; possible D gene TRBD1, 5 bases. This CDR3 has 15 amino acids. Deletions cut 4 bases from V and 0 bases from J, with 10 bases between. The germline CDR1 and CDR2 sequences are SGHNT and YYREEE (reference sequence). CDR3 nucleotides: TGTGCCAGCAGCGGGGGAGGCGCAACTAATGAAAAACTGTTTTTT. The encoded protein is CASSGGGATNEKLFF.

V is TRBV6-1 and J is TRBJ2-1; possibly TRBD1 for D (7 bases). Per the germline V gene, CDR1 is MNHNS and CDR2 is SASEGT. Trimming took 3 bases from V and 8 from J, leaving 14 bases between them. There are 14 residues in the CDR3. Here the CDR3 DNA reads TGTGCCAGCAGTGAGGGCAGGGGGGCGTATGAGCAGTTCTTC. Amino acids: CASSEGRGAYEQFF.